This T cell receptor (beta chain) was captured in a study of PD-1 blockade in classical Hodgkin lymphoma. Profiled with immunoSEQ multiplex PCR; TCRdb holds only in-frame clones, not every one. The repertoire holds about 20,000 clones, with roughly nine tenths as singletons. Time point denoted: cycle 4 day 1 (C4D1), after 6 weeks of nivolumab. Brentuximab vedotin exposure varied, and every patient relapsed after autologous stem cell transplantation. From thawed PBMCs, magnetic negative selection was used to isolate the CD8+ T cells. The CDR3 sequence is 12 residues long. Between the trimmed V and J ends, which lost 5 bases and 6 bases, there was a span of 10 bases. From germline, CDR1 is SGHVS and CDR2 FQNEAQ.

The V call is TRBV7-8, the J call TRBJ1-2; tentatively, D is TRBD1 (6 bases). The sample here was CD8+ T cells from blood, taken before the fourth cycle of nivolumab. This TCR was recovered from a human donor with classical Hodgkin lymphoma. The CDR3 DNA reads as TGTGCCAGCAGCGTTAGACAGGATGGCTACACCTTC. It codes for CASSVRQDGYTF.